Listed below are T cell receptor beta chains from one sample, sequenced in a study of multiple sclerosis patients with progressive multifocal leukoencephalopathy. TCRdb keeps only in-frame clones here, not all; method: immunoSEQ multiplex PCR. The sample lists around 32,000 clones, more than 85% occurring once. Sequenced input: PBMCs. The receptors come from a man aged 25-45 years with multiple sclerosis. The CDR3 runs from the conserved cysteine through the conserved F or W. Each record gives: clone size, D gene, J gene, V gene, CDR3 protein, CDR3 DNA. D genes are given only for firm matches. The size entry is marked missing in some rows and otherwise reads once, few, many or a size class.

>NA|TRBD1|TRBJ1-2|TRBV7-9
CASSLAQGGGYTF
TGTGCCAGCAGCTTAGCACAGGGGGGTGGCTACACCTTC
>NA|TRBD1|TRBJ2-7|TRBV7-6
CASSPWTGSDEQYF
TGTGCCAGCAGCCCCTGGACAGGGTCCGACGAGCAGTACTTC
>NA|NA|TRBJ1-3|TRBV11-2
CASSSLRGTIGNTIYF
TGTGCCAGCAGCTCCTTGCGAGGGACAATCGGAAACACCATATATTTT
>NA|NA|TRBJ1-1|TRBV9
CASSFSRGGTEAFF
TGTGCCAGCAGTTTTTCCCGGGGCGGGACTGAAGCTTTCTTT
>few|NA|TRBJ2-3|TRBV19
CASRQSTDTQYF
TGTGCCAGTAGGCAGTCGACAGATACGCAGTATTTT
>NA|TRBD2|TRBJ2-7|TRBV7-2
CASSLGPGTSGYEQYF
TGTGCCAGCAGCTTAGGGCCCGGGACTAGCGGCTACGAGCAGTACTTC
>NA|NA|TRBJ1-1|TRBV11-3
CASSPPPGRTEAFF
TGTGCCAGCAGCCCCCCCCCAGGGAGGACTGAAGCTTTCTTT
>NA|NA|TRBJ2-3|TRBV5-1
CASSLAGKDTQYF
TGCGCCAGCAGCTTGGCCGGTAAGGATACGCAGTATTTT
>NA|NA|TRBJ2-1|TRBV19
CASSPVGSYNEQFF
TGTGCCAGTAGTCCTGTAGGCTCCTACAATGAGCAGTTCTTC
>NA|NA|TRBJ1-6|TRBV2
CASSPIQPYNSPLHF
TGTGCCAGCAGCCCGATCCAGCCCTATAATTCACCCCTCCACTTT
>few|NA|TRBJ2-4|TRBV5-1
CASRLGGAKNIQYF
TGCGCCAGCAGATTAGGGGGGGCCAAAAACATTCAGTACTTC
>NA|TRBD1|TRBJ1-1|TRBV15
CATSRSDRGTTEAFF
TGTGCCACCAGCAGAAGCGACAGGGGGACCACTGAAGCTTTCTTT
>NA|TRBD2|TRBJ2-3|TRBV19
CASSIGASGKDTQYF
TGTGCCAGTAGTATAGGGGCTAGCGGGAAAGATACGCAGTATTTT
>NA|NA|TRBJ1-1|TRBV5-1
CASLSGQHNTEAFF
TGCGCCAGCCTAAGTGGACAGCATAACACTGAAGCTTTCTTT
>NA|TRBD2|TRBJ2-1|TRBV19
CASSIGGRVTSDREQFF
TGTGCCAGTAGTATAGGGGGGAGAGTGACTAGCGATCGTGAGCAGTTCTTC
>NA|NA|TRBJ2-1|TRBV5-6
CASSLAASYNEQFF
TGTGCCAGCAGCTTAGCGGCCTCCTACAATGAGCAGTTCTTC
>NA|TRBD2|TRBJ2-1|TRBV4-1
CASSQKTSGSDNEQFF
TGCGCCAGCAGCCAAAAAACTAGCGGGAGCGACAATGAGCAGTTCTTC
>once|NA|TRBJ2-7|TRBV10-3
CAISETRRQYF
TGTGCCATCAGTGAGACGCGGAGGCAGTACTTC
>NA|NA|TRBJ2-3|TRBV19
CASSIGGGRTDTQYF
TGTGCCAGTAGTATAGGGGGGGGCCGCACAGATACGCAGTATTTT
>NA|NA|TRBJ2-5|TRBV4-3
CASSQGSGWGETQYF
TGCGCCAGCAGCCAAGGTAGCGGTTGGGGGGAGACCCAGTACTTC
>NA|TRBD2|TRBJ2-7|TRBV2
CASSGLASSYEQYF
TGTGCCAGCAGTGGACTAGCCAGCTCCTACGAGCAGTACTTC
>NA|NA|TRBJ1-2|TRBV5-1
CASSLAGWGEHGYGYTF
TGCGCCAGCAGCTTGGCCGGTTGGGGGGAGCACGGCTATGGCTACACCTTC
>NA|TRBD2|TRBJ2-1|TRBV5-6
CASSHFRTSGYNEQFF
TGTGCCAGCAGCCATTTTCGGACTAGCGGCTACAATGAGCAGTTCTTC
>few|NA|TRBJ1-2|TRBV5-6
CASSLGTGKNGYTF
TGTGCCAGCAGCTTGGGCACAGGGAAGAATGGCTACACCTTC
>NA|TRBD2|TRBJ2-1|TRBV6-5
CASSLAGGHEQFF
TGTGCCAGCAGTCTAGCGGGAGGGCATGAGCAGTTCTTC
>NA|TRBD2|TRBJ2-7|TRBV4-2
CASSPLGLAGGPPYEQYF
TGTGCCAGCAGCCCCCTGGGACTAGCGGGAGGCCCGCCCTACGAGCAGTACTTC
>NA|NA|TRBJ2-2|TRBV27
CAIRRGRERAGELFF
TGTGCCATCCGCCGGGGGCGGGAGCGAGCCGGGGAGCTGTTTTTT
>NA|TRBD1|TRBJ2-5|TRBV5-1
CASSYVPGQGQETQYF
TGCGCCAGCAGCTACGTCCCGGGACAGGGGCAAGAGACCCAGTACTTC
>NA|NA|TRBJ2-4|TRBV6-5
CASSYSRTAGNIQYF
TGTGCCAGCAGTTACTCGAGAACCGCCGGAAACATTCAGTACTTC
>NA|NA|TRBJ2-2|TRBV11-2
CASSPQVSGELFF
TGTGCCAGCAGCCCTCAGGTCTCCGGGGAGCTGTTTTTT
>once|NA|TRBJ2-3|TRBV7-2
CASSSTTIKILTDTQYF
TGTGCCAGCAGCTCCACCACCATAAAAATTCTCACAGATACGCAGTATTTT
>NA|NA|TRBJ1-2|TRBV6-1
CASSFVVSGFSGYTF
TGTGCCAGCAGTTTTGTAGTTTCGGGGTTCTCTGGCTACACCTTC
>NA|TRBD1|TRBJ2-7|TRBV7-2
CASSLTGVQSYEQYF
TGTGCCAGCAGCTTAACAGGGGTTCAGTCCTACGAGCAGTACTTC
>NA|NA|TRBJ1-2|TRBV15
CATSRKTNYGYTF
TGTGCCACCAGCAGAAAAACTAACTATGGCTACACCTTC
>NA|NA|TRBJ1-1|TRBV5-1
CASSFNLNTEAFF
TGCGCCAGCAGCTTCAACTTGAACACTGAAGCTTTCTTT
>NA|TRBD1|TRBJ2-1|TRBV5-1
CASSFRQGSYNEQFF
TGCGCCAGCAGCTTTCGACAGGGCTCCTACAATGAGCAGTTCTTC
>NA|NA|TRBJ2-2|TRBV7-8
CASSQRGLNTGELFF
TGTGCCAGCAGCCAGCGTGGCCTTAACACCGGGGAGCTGTTTTTT
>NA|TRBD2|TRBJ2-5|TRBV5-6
CASSLGTSGRGRETQYF
TGTGCCAGCAGCTTGGGGACTAGCGGGAGAGGCAGGGAGACCCAGTACTTC
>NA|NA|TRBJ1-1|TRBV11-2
CASSLGQGRGPKSEAFF
TGTGCCAGCAGCTTAGGGCAGGGGCGCGGTCCTAAGTCTGAAGCTTTCTTT
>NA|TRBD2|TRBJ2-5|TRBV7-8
CASIPGTSEWTQYF
TGTGCCAGCATCCCCGGGACTAGCGAATGGACCCAGTACTTC
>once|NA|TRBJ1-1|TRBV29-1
CSANRELNTEAFF
TGCAGCGCAAACAGAGAGTTGAACACTGAAGCTTTCTTT
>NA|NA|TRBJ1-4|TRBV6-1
CASSPTSTNEKLFF
TGTGCCAGCAGTCCGACCTCAACTAATGAAAAACTGTTTTTT
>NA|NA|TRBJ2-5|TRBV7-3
CASSLIGGGGETQYF
TGTGCCAGCAGCTTAATTGGGGGCGGCGGAGAGACCCAGTACTTC
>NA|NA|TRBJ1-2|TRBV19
CASSQSLVWGIYGYTF
TGTGCCAGTAGCCAAAGTTTGGTTTGGGGGATCTATGGCTACACCTTC
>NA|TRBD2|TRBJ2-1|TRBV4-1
CASSQVGRTSGISEQFF
TGCGCCAGCAGCCAAGTGGGAAGGACTAGCGGGATCTCGGAGCAGTTCTTC